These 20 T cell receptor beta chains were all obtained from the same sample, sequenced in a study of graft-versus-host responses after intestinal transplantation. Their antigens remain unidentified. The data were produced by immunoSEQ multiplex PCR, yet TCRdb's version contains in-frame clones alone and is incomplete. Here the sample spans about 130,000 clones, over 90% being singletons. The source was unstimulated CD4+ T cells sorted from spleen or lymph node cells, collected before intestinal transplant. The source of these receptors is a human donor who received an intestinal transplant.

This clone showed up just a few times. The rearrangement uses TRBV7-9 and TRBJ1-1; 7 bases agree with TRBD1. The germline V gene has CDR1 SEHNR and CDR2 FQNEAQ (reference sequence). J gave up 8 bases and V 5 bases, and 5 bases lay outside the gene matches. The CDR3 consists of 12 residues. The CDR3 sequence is CASSRRDREAFF. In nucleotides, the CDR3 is TGTGCCAGCAGCCGCCGGGACAGAGAAGCTTTCTTT.

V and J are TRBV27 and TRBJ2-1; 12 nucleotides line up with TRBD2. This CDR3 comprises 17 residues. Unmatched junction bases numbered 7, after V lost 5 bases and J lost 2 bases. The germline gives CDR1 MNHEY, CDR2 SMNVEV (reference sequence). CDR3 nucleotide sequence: TGTGCCAGCAGTCCACTTCGACTAGCGGGAGCCTACAATGAGCAGTTCTTC. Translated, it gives CASSPLRLAGAYNEQFF.

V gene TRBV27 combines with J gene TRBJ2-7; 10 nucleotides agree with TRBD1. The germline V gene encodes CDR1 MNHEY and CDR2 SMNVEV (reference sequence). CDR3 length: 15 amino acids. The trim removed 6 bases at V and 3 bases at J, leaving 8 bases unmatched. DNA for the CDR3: TGTGCCAGCAGATCGGGACAGGGGTTCTTCTACGAGCAGTACTTC. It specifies CASRSGQGFFYEQYF.

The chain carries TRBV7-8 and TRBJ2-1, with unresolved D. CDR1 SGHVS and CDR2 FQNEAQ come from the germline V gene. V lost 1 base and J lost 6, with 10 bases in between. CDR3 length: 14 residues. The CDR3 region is CASSLELLRNEQFF. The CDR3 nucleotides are TGTGCCAGCAGCTTAGAGCTCCTGCGCAATGAGCAGTTCTTC.

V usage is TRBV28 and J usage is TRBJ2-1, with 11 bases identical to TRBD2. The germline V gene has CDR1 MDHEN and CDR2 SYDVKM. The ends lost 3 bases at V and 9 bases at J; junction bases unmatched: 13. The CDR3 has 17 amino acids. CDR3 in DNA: TGTGCCAGCAGTTTGTTAGCGGGAGGGGGGCCCTCCGTTGAGCAGTTCTTC. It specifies CASSLLAGGGPSVEQFF.

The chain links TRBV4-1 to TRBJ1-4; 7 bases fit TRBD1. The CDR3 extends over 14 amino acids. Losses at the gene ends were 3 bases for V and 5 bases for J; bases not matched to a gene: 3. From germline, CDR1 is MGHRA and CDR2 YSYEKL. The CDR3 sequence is CASSQTGRNEKLFF. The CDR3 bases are TGCGCCAGCAGCCAGACAGGGAGAAATGAAAAACTGTTTTTT.

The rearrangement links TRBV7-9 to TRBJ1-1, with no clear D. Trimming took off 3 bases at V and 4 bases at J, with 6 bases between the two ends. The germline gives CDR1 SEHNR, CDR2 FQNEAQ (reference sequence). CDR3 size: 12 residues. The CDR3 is CASSFGSTEAFF. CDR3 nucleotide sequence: TGTGCCAGCAGCTTCGGGAGCACTGAAGCTTTCTTT.

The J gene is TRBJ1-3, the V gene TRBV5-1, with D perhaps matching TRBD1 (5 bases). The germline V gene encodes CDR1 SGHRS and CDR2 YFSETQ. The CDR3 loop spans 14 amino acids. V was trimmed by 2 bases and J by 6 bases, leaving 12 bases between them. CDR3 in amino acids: CASSLDSPPNTIYF. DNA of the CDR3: TGCGCCAGCAGCTTAGACAGTCCCCCAAACACCATATATTTT.

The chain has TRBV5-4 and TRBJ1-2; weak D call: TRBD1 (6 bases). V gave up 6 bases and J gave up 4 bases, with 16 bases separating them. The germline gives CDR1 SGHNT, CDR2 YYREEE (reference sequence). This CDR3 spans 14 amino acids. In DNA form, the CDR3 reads TGTGCCAGCACCCTACAGGGAGGAAGCTATGGCTACACCTTC. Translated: CASTLQGGSYGYTF.

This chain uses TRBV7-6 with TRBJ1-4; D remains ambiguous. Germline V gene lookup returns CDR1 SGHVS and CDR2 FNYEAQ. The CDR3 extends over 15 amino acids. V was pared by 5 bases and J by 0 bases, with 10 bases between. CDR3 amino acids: CASSRREPTNEKLFF. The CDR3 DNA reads TGTGCCAGCAGCCGACGGGAGCCAACTAATGAAAAACTGTTTTTT.

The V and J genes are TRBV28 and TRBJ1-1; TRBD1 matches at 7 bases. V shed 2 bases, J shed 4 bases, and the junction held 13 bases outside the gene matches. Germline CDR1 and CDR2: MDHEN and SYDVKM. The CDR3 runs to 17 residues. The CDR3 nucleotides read TGTGCCAGCAGTTTAGTGGGTGACTACGCAGGGGGCACTGAAGCTTTCTTT. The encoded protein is CASSLVGDYAGGTEAFF.

The CDR3 loop reads CASSLSGGKGQPQHF. In DNA form, the CDR3 reads TGTGCCAGCAGTTTATCTGGGGGAAAGGGTCAGCCCCAGCATTTT. The chain combines TRBV28 with TRBJ1-5, with TRBD1 as a possible D gene (5 bases). Germline V gene data show CDR1 as MDHEN and CDR2 as SYDVKM. Deletions cut 1 base from V and 6 bases from J, with 13 bases between. This CDR3 has 15 residues. Supplemented by reference TRBV28 and TRBJ1-5, the full variable domain reads DVKVTQSSRYLVKRTGEKVFLECVQDMDHENMFWYRQDPGLGLRLIYFSYDVKMKEKGDIPEGYSVSREKKERFSLILESASTNQTSMYLCASSLSGGKGQPQHFGDGTRLSIL.

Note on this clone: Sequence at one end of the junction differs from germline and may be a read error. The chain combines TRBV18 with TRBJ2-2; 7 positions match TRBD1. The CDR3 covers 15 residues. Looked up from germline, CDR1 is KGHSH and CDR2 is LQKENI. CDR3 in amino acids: CVSSPDRAATGELFF. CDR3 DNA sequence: TGTGTCAGCTCACCAGACAGGGCCGCGACCGGGGAGCTGTTTTTT.

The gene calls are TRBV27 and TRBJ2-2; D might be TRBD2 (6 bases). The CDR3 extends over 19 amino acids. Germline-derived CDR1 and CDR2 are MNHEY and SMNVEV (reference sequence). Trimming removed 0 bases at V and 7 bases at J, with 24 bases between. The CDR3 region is CASSLSGTLSAGDLGELFF. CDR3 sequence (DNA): TGTGCCAGCAGTTTATCCGGGACTCTTTCAGCCGGTGATCTCGGGGAGCTGTTTTTT.

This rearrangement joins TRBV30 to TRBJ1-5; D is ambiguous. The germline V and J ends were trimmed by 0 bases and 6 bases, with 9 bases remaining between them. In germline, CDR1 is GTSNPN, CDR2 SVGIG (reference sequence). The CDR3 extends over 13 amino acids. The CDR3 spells CAWSVLGVQPQHF. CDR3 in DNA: TGTGCCTGGAGTGTTTTGGGAGTTCAGCCCCAGCATTTT.

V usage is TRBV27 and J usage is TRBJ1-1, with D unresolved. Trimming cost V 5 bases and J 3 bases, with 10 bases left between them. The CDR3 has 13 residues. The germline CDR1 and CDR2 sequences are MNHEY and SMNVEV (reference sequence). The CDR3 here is CASSPGRYTEAFF. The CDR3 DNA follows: TGTGCCAGCAGTCCCGGACGGTACACTGAAGCTTTCTTT.

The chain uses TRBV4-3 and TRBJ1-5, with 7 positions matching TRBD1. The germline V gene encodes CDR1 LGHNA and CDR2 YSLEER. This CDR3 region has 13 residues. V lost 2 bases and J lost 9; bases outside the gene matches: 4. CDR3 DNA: TGCGCCAGCAGCCAAACAGGGGACGGGCCCCAGCATTTT. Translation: CASSQTGDGPQHF.

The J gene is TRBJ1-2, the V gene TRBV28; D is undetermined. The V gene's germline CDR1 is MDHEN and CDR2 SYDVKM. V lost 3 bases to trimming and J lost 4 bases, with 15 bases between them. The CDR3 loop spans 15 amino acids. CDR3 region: CASSFPSPRSYGYTF. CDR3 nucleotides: TGTGCCAGCAGTTTTCCCTCGCCCCGCTCCTATGGCTACACCTTC.

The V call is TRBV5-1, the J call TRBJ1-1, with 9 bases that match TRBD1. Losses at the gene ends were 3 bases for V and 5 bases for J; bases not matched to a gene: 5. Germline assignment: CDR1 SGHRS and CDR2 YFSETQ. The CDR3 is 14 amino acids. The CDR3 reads CASSSTGGWTEAFF. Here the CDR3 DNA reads TGCGCCAGCAGCTCGACAGGGGGATGGACTGAAGCTTTCTTT.

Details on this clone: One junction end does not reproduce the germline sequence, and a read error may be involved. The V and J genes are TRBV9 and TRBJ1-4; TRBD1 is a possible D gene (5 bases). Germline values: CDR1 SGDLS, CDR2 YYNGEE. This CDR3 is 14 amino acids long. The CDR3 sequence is CASSPTADNDKLFF. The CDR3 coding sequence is TGTGCCAGCAGCCCGACAGCGGATAATGATAAACTGTTTTTT.